Below, 7 T cell receptor beta chains from the same sample are listed, as sequenced in a study of regulatory T cells in long-lasting Graves disease. Time point noted: persistent/refractory GD, antithyroid drugs over 5 years with positive TRAb. RNA from PBMCs was the source of the TCR library. HTBI primers from iRepertoire and Arm-PCR of CDR3 regions yielded the TCR beta libraries. TCRdb re-analysed the multiplex PCR reads in MiXCR, keeping a single row per CDR3 protein. The data contain about 470,000 distinct CDR3 sequences, 20% to 25% of them singletons. The specimen was peripheral blood mononuclear cells (PBMCs), collected when the disease was refractory, from a patient treated with antithyroid drugs. All receptors derive from a female donor with Graves disease.

In its sample, this clonotype was seen a few times. This chain links TRBV12-3 or TRBV12-4 with TRBJ2-3; 8 nucleotides line up with TRBD1. The junction had 1 base not matched to a gene; V was cut back by 2 bases and J by 6 bases. The CDR3 loop spans 13 amino acids. CDR3 bases: TGTGCCAGCAGTTTACAGGGGGCTGATACGCAGTATTTT. This translates into CASSLQGADTQYF.

This chain joins TRBV7-2 and TRBJ1-1, with 11 bases matching TRBD1. The J segment lost 4 bases and the V segment lost 2 bases, leaving 6 bases of the junction unmatched. Germline CDR1 is SGHTA and CDR2 is FQGNSA. The CDR3 length is 16 residues. CDR3 in amino acids: CASSLYLGTGGTEAFF. The CDR3 nucleotides are TGTGCCAGCAGCTTATATCTAGGGACAGGGGGCACTGAAGCTTTCTTT.

This clonotype has only a few counts. This chain links TRBV5-6 with TRBJ1-2; D not resolved. Germline-derived CDR1 and CDR2 are SGHDT and YYEEEE. The CDR3 extends over 14 amino acids. Trimming shortened V by 3 bases and J by 1 base, and 10 bases separated the two germline ends. CDR3 in DNA: TGTGCCAGCAGCTGGGAGGGCCTTAACTATGGCTACACCTTC. Translated, it gives CASSWEGLNYGYTF.

This clonotype came up many times. This chain uses TRBV6-9 with TRBJ1-2; the D gene is possibly TRBD1 (6 bases). The germline V and J ends were trimmed by 3 bases and 7 bases, with 15 bases remaining between them. Looked up from germline, CDR1 is MNHGY and CDR2 is SVAAGI. This CDR3 is 14 amino acids long. CDR3 loop: CASSYGDNGAGYTF. The CDR3 DNA reads as TGTGCCAGCAGTTACGGGGACAATGGAGCTGGCTACACCTTC.

The gene calls are TRBV7-9 and TRBJ2-7, with 11 bases fitting TRBD2. V dropped 1 base and J dropped 5; count of bases not matched to a gene: 4. The CDR3 sequence is 15 residues long. Germline V CDR1 and CDR2: SEHNR, FQNEAQ (reference sequence). CDR3 nucleotides: TGTGCCAGCAGCTTAGTAGCGGGAGGGCAGAACGAGCAGTACTTC. Protein product: CASSLVAGGQNEQYF.

This clonotype was seen at least ten times. This chain links TRBV20-1 with TRBJ2-7; 8 bases are a match to TRBD2. This CDR3 comprises 15 residues. CDR1 and CDR2 from the germline V gene are DFQATT and SNEGSKA (reference sequence). Losses at the gene ends were 0 bases for V and 7 bases for J; bases not matched to a gene: 11. CDR3 DNA: TGCAGTGCTAGAGATCCTTGGGCGGGAGGTTGGGAGCAGTACTTC. Amino acids: CSARDPWAGGWEQYF.

This clonotype was counted many times. V usage is TRBV24-1 and J usage is TRBJ1-1, with D perhaps matching TRBD1 (5 bases). V was trimmed by 3 bases and J by 3 bases, leaving 13 bases between them. This CDR3 spans 15 amino acids. The germline CDR1 and CDR2 sequences are KGHDR and SFDVKD. The CDR3 is CATSDSGPGDTEAFF. DNA of the CDR3: TGTGCCACCAGTGATAGCGGGCCGGGGGACACTGAAGCTTTCTTT.